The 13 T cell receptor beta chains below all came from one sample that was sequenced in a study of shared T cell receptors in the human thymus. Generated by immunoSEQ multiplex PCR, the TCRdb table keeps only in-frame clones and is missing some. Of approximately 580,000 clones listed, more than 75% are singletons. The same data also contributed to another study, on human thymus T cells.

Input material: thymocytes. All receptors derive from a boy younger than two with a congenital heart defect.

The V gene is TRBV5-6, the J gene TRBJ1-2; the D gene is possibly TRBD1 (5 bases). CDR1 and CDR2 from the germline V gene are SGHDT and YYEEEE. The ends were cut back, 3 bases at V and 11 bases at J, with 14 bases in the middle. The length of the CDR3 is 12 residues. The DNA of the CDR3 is TGTGCCAGCAGCTGGGGCAGCCCGTCTTACACCTTC. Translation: CASSWGSPSYTF.

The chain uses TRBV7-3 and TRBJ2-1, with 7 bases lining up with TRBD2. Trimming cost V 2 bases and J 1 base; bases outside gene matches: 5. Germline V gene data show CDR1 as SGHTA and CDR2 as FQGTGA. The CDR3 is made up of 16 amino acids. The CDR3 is CASSLVGGSSYNEQFF. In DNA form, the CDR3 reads TGTGCCAGCAGCTTAGTTGGCGGGAGTTCCTACAATGAGCAGTTCTTC.

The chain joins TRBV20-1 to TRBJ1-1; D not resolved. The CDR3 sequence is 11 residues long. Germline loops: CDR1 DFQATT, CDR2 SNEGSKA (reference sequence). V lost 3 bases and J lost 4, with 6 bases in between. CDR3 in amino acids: CSARGATEAFF. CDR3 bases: TGCAGTGCTAGGGGAGCCACTGAAGCTTTCTTT.

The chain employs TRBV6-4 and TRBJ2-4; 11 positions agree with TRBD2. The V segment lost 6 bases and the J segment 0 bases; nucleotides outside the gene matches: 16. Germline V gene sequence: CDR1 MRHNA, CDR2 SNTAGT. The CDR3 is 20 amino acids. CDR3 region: CASRDTGLAGGFLAKNIQYF. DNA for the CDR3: TGTGCCAGCAGGGACACCGGACTAGCGGGCGGATTCTTAGCCAAAAACATTCAGTACTTC.

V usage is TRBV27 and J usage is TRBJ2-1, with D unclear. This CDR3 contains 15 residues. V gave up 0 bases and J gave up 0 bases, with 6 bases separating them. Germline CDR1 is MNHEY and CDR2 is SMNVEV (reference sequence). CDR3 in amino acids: CASSLSRSSYNEQFF. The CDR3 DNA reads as TGTGCCAGCAGTTTATCGAGATCCTCCTACAATGAGCAGTTCTTC.

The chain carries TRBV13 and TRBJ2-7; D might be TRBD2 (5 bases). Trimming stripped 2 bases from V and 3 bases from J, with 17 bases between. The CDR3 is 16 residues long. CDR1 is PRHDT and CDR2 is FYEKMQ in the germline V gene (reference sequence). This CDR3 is CASSLPTAEDFYEQYF. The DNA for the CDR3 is TGTGCCAGCAGCTTACCTACAGCGGAGGACTTCTACGAGCAGTACTTC.

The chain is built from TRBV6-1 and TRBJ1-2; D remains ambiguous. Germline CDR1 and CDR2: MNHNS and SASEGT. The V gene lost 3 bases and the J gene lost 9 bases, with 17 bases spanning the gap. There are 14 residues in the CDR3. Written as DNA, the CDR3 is TGTGCCAGCAGTGAGGCCGAGGAACGGGATAGCTACACCTTC. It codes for CASSEAEERDSYTF.

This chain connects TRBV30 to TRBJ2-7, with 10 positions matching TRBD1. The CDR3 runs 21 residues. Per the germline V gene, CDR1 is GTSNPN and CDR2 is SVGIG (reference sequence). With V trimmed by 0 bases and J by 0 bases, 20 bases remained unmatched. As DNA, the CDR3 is TGTGCCTGGAGTGTACGAGGCTGCAAGGACAGGGGGGCCCTCAGCTCCTACGAGCAGTACTTC. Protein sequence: CAWSVRGCKDRGALSSYEQYF.

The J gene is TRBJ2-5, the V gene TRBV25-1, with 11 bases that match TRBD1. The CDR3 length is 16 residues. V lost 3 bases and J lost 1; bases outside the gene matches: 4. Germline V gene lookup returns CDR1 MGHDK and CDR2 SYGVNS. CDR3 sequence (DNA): TGTGCCAGCAGTGAGGGACAGGGGGTGGCCCAAGAGACCCAGTACTTC. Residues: CASSEGQGVAQETQYF.

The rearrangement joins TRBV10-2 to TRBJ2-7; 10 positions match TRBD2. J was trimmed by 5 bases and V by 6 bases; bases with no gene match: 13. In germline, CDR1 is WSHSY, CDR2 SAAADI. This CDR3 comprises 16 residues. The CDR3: CASREREGPVSHEQYF. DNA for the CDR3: TGCGCCAGCAGGGAGCGGGAGGGCCCAGTCAGCCACGAGCAGTACTTC.

CDR3 bases: TGTGCCAGCGGGCCGGGGCAGGGGATGGGTAGCAATCAGCCCCAGCATTTT. Protein sequence: CASGPGQGMGSNQPQHF. The chain links TRBV28 to TRBJ1-5, with D possibly matching TRBD1 (6 bases). Trimming took off 8 bases at V and 0 bases at J, with 20 bases between the two ends. Germline loops: CDR1 MDHEN, CDR2 SYDVKM. The CDR3 is made up of 17 amino acids.

The CDR3 DNA follows: TGTGCCAGCAGCTTGGTGGGACCGGGACAGGGGGCAGATACGCAGTATTTT. This codes for CASSLVGPGQGADTQYF. The chain uses TRBV5-4 and TRBJ2-3; TRBD1 matches 11 bases. The V gene end was trimmed by 0 bases and the J gene end by 4 bases; junction bases not matched to a gene: 7. CDR1 and CDR2 from the germline V gene are SGHNT and YYREEE (reference sequence). This CDR3 has 17 residues.

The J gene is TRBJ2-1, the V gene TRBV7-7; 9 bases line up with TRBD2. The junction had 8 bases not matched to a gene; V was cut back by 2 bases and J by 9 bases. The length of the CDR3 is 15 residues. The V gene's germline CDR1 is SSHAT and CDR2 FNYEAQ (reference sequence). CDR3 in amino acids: CASSLIAGDRGEQFF. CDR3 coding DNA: TGTGCCAGCAGCTTAATAGCGGGAGACCGGGGTGAGCAGTTCTTC.